This TCR beta chain was sequenced for a study of blood T cell repertoires in COVID-19. Study in general: Samples taken during acute and convalescent COVID-19 were collected in the United States, Italy and Spain. The analysed material was cDNA or gDNA that came from T cells, B-cell-depleted T cells, or PBMCs.

Per the study methods: Researchers report that nucleated cell counts were estimated from reference gene primer amplification. Assay: immunoSEQ multiplex PCR; the TCRdb copy retains only in-frame clones and omits some. That table gives V, J and clone size, and the DNA gave D and trimming. The sample records about 270,000 clones, more than 75% being singletons. The germline gives CDR1 SGHNT, CDR2 YYREEE (reference sequence). The CDR3 spans 13 residues. V shed 3 bases and J shed 3 bases, with 7 bases lying between them. This clone was observed a single time. V usage is TRBV5-4 and J usage is TRBJ1-5, with D possibly being TRBD1 (5 bases). The sequenced sample was peripheral blood. This clonotype originated in an older woman who had recovered from COVID-19. The CDR3 DNA follows: TGTGCCAGCAGCTCAGGGTACAATCAGCCCCAGCATTTT. It encodes CASSSGYNQPQHF. Looking up the rest from reference TRBV5-4 and TRBJ1-5 gives the full variable domain: ETGVTQSPTHLIKTRGQQVTLRCSSQSGHNTVSWYQQALGQGPQFIFQYYREEENGRGNFPPRFSGLQFPNYSSELNVNALELDDSALYLCASSSGYNQPQHFGDGTRLSIL.